The entry below gives a single TCR beta chain sequence along with its context. Its antigen is unidentified. The data were produced by immunoSEQ multiplex PCR, yet TCRdb's version contains in-frame clones alone and is incomplete. The sample consists of some 19,000 clones, 84% of them appearing once. Indicated treatment: AdE1-LMPpoly-expanded autologous EBV-specific T-cell therapy followed by anti-PD-1 nivolumab. Looked up from germline, CDR1 is LGHNA and CDR2 is YSLEER. Trimming took 3 bases from V and 6 from J, leaving 17 bases between them. This CDR3 has 15 amino acids. This sample is drawn from a study of EBV T-cell therapy then PD-1 blockade in nasopharyngeal carcinoma.

V gene TRBV4-3 combines with J gene TRBJ1-2, with D perhaps TRBD1 (6 bases). The receptor was derived from a man aged 40-49 years with nasopharyngeal carcinoma. This material consisted of CD8+ T cells from blood, taken between days 25 and 35 from a patient whose treatment included autologous EBV-specific T cells and nivolumab. The CDR3 region has the DNA TGCGCCAGCAGCCAGGAACAGGGATGGGGCGATGGCTACACCTTC. Amino acid sequence: CASSQEQGWGDGYTF.